A selection of T cell receptor beta chains follows, all from one sample in a study of beta chain features in type 1 diabetes. The method was immunoSEQ multiplex PCR; TCRdb's version includes in-frame clones alone and lacks a portion of them. The data show 310,000 or so clones, roughly 15% seen once. Material: naive CD4+ T cells from blood. These receptors were obtained from a man in his late teens or twenties with type 1 diabetes. The CDR3 runs from the conserved cysteine through the conserved F or W. A D gene is named only where the DNA matches it firmly. Expanded clones get a size class; other rows say once, few or many, or leave the size out.

J gene	D gene	clone size	V gene	CDR3 DNA	CDR3 protein
TRBJ2-7	TRBD1	few	TRBV6-5	TGTGCCAGCAGTTACTCCGGGACAGGCTTGTCCGAGCAGTACTTC	CASSYSGTGLSEQYF
TRBJ2-4	NA	few	TRBV7-2	TGTGCCAGCAGCCCCGGGAGTGTCAAAAACATTCAGTACTTC	CASSPGSVKNIQYF
TRBJ2-3	NA	NA	TRBV6-5	TGTGCCAGCAGTTACACAGGGTTTAGCACAGATACGCAGTATTTT	CASSYTGFSTDTQYF
TRBJ2-7	TRBD2	few	TRBV4-1	TGCGCCAGCAGCCAAGATCGTGATAGCGGGAGCCAGACCTACGAGCAGTACTTC	CASSQDRDSGSQTYEQYF
TRBJ2-7	NA	NA	TRBV6-5	TGTGCCAGCAGTTCGCCCGAGGCTCGCGACGAGCAGTACTTC	CASSSPEARDEQYF
TRBJ2-2	TRBD2	few	TRBV10-1	TGCGCCAGCAGTGAGACTAGCGGGACGGGGCTGTTTTTT	CASSETSGTGLFF
TRBJ2-1	NA	few	TRBV9	TGTGCCAGCAGCGTAGCTAGATCGCATGAGCAGTTCTTC	CASSVARSHEQFF
TRBJ2-6	TRBD2	few	TRBV28	TGTGCCAGCAGTGCCGCGGGGGCTGGGGCCAACGTCCTGACTTTC	CASSAAGAGANVLTF
TRBJ1-1	NA	NA	TRBV30	TGTGCGACGCTCCCCAGGGGCGCTGAAGCTTTCTTT	CATLPRGAEAFF
TRBJ2-2	NA	few	TRBV28	TGTGCCAGCAAAAGAGATAGAGGTCCCGGGGAGCTGTTTTTT	CASKRDRGPGELFF
TRBJ2-6	TRBD2	NA	TRBV7-6	TGTGCCAGCACCCAGGGACTAGCGGATAGCTCTGGGGCCAACGTCCTGACTTTC	CASTQGLADSSGANVLTF
TRBJ2-3	TRBD1	NA	TRBV10-3	TGTGCCATCAAAGGGACAGGGAAAGATACGCAGTATTTT	CAIKGTGKDTQYF
TRBJ2-7	NA	few	TRBV7-2	TGCGCCAGCAGCTTAGAGTACGGGAGCCCCTACGAGCAGTACTTC	CASSLEYGSPYEQYF
TRBJ2-1	NA	few	TRBV14	TGTGCCAGCAGCCAAGATAGGGGCACTTACAATGAGCAGTTCTTC	CASSQDRGTYNEQFF
TRBJ2-5	NA	few	TRBV11-2	TGTGCCAGCAGCTTTGGCCAGCAAGAGACCCAGTACTTC	CASSFGQQETQYF